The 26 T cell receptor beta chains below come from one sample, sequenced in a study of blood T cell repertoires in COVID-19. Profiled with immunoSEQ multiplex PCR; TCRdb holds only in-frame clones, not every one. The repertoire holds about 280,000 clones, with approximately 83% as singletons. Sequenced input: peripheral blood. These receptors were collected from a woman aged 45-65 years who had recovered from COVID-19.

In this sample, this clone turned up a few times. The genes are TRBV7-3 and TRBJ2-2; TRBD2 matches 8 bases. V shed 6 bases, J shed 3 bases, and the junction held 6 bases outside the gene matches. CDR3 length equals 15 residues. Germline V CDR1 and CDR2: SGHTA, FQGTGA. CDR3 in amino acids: CASRAGTRDTGELFF. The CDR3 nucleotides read TGTGCCAGCAGGGCCGGGACTAGAGACACCGGGGAGCTGTTTTTT.

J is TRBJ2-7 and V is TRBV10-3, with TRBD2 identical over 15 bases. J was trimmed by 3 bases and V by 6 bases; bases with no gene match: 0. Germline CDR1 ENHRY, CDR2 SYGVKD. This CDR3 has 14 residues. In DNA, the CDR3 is TGTGCCATCAGGGGACTAGCGGGAGGCTACGAGCAGTACTTC. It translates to CAIRGLAGGYEQYF.

The CDR3 region has the DNA TGTGCCAGCAGCTTAACTGGCAGGGCAAGCTCTGGGGCCAACGTCCTGACTTTC. Residues: CASSLTGRASSGANVLTF. The rearrangement joins TRBV7-3 to TRBJ2-6, with D perhaps matching TRBD1 (5 bases). Trimming stripped 0 bases from V and 0 bases from J, with 12 bases between. CDR3 length equals 18 residues. Germline CDR1 is SGHTA and CDR2 is FQGTGA.

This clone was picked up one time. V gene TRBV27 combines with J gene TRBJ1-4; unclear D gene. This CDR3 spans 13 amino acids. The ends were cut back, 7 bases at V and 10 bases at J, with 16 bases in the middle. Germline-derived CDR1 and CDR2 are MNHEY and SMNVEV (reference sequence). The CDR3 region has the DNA TGTGCCAGCAAATCCGCGGATGGTGGAAAACTGTTTTTT. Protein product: CASKSADGGKLFF.

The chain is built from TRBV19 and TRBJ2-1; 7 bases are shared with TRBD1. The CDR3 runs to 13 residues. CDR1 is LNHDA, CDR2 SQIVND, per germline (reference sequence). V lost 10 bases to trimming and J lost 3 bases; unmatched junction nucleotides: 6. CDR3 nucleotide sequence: TGTGCCACCCGGGACAGAATCTACAATGAGCAGTTCTTC. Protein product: CATRDRIYNEQFF.

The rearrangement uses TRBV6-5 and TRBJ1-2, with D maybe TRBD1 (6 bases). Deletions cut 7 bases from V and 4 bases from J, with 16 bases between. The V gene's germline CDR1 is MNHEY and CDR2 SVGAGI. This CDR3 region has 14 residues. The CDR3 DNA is TGTGCCAGCACGGGGATGACAGGATCCTATGGCTACACCTTC. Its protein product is CASTGMTGSYGYTF.

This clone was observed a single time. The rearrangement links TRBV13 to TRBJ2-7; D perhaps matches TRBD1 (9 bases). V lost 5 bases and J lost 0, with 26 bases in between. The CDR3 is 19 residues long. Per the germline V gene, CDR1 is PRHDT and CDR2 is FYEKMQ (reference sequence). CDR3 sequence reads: CASSTRDRATSASSYEQYF. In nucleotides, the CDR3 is TGTGCCAGCAGCACCCGGGACAGGGCGACTAGCGCGAGCTCCTACGAGCAGTACTTC.

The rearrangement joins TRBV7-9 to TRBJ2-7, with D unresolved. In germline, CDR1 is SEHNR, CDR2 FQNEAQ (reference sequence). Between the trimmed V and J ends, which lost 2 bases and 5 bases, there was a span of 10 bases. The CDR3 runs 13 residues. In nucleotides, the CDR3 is TGTGCCAGCAGCTTAATTCAAGGAGACGAGCAGTACTTC. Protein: CASSLIQGDEQYF.

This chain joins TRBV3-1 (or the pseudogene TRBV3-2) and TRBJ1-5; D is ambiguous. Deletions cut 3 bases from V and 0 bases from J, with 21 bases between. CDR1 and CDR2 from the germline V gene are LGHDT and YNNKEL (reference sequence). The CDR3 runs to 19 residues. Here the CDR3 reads CASSQRLVAPVFSNQPQHF. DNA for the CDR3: TGTGCCAGCAGCCAGAGGCTTGTGGCGCCGGTATTTAGCAATCAGCCCCAGCATTTT.

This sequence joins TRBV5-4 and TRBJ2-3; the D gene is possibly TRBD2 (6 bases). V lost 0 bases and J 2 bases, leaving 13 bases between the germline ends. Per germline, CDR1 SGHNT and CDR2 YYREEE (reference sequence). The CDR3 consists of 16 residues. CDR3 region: CASSLAGREATDTQYF. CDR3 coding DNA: TGTGCCAGCAGCTTGGCTGGGCGGGAAGCCACAGATACGCAGTATTTT.

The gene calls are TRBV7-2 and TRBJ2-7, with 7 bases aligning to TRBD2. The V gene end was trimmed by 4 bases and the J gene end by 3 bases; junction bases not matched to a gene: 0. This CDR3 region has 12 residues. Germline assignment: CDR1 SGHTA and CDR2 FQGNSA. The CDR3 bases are TGTGCCAGCAGCTCTAGCGGCTACGAGCAGTACTTC. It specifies CASSSSGYEQYF.

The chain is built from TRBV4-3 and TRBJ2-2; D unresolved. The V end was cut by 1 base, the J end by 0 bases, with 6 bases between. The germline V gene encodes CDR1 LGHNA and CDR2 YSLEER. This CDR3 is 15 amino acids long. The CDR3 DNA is TGCGCCAGCAGCCAAGGGGCCCCGAACACCGGGGAGCTGTTTTTT. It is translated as CASSQGAPNTGELFF.

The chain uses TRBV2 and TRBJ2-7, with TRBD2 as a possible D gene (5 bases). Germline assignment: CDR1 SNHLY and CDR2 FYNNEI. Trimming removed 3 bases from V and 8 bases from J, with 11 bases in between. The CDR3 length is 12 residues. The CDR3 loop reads CASSDSGGQQYF. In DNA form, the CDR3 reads TGTGCCAGCAGTGATTCAGGAGGACAGCAGTACTTC.

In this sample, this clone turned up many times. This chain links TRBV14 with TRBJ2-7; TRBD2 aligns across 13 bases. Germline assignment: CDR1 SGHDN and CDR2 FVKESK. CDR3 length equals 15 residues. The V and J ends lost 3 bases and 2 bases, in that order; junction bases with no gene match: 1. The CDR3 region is CASSHGLAGAYEQYF. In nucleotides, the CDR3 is TGTGCCAGCAGCCACGGACTAGCGGGGGCCTACGAGCAGTACTTC. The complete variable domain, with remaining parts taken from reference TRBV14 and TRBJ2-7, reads EAGVTQFPSHSVIEKGQTVTLRCDPISGHDNLYWYRRVMGKEIKFLLHFVKESKQDESGMPNNRFLAERTGGTYSTLKVQPAELEDSGVYFCASSHGLAGAYEQYFGPGTRLTVT.

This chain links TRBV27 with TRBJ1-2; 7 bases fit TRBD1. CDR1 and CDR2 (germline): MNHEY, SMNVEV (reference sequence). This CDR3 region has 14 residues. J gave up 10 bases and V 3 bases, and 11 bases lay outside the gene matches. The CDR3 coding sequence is TGTGCCAGCAGTTTGGGGTTCGGACAGGCTGACTACACCTTC. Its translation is CASSLGFGQADYTF.

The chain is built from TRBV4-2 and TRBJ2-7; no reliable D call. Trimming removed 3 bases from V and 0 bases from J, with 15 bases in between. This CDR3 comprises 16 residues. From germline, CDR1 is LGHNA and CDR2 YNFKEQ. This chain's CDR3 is CASSQDPLTGSYEQYF. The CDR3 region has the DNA TGTGCCAGCAGCCAGGATCCTCTGACGGGCTCCTACGAGCAGTACTTC.

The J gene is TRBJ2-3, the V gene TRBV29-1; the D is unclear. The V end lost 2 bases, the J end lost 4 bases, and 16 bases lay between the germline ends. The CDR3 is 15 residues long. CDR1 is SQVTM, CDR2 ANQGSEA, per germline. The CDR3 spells CSVEIPHFAADTQYF. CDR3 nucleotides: TGCAGCGTTGAAATACCCCACTTTGCTGCAGATACGCAGTATTTT.

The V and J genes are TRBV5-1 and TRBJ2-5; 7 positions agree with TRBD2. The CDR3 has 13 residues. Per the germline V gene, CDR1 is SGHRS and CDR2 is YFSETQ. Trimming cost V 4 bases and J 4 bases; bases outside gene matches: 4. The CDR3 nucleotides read TGCGCCAGCAGCCCCGGGACTACAGAGACCCAGTACTTC. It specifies CASSPGTTETQYF.

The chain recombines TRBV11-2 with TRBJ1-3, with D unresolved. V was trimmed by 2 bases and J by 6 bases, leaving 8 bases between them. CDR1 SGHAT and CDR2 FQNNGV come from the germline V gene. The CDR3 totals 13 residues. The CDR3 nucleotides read TGTGCCAGCAGCTTAAGCGAAGAAAACACCATATATTTT. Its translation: CASSLSEENTIYF.

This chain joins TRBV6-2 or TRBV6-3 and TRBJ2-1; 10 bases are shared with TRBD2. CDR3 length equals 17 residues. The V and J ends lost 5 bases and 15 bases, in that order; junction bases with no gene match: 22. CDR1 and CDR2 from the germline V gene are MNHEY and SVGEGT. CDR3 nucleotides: TGTGCCAGCAGTAAACTCGTTCAGCGGGAGGGGCCCAAGAAGCGGTTCTTC. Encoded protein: CASSKLVQREGPKKRFF.

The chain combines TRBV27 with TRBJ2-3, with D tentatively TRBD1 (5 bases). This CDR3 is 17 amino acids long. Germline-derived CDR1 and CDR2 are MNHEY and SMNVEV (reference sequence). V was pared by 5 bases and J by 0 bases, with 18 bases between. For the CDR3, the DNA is TGTGCCAGCAGTCCGACAGTTTACCCAACTAGCACAGATACGCAGTATTTT. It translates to CASSPTVYPTSTDTQYF.

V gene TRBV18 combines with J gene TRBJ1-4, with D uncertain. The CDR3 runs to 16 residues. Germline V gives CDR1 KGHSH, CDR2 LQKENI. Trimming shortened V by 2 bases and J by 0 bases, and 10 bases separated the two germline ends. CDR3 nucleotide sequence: TGTGCCAGCTCACCAACAGCTTATGCAACTAATGAAAAACTGTTTTTT. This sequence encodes CASSPTAYATNEKLFF.

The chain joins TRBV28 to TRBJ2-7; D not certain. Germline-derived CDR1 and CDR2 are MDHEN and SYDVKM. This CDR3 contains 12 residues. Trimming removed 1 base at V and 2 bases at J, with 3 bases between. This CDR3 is CASSLSAYEQYF. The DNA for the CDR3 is TGTGCCAGCAGTTTATCTGCCTACGAGCAGTACTTC.

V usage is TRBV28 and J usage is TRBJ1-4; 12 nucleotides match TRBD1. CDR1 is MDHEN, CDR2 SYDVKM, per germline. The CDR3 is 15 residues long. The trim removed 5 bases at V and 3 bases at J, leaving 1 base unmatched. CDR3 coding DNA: TGTGCCAGCAGTGGGACAGGGGGCTCTAATGAAAAACTGTTTTTT. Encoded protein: CASSGTGGSNEKLFF.

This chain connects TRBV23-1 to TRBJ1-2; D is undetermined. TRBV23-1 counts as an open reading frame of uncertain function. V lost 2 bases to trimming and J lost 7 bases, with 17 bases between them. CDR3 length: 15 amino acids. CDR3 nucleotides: TGCGCCAGCAGTCAACGTGTTCGGGGTTGGAGTGGCTACACCTTC. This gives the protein CASSQRVRGWSGYTF.

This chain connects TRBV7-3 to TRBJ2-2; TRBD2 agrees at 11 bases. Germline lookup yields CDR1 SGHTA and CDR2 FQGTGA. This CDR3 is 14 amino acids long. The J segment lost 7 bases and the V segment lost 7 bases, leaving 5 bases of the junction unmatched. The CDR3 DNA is TGTGCCAGCAACGTAGCGGGAGGGGTCGGGGAGCTGTTTTTT. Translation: CASNVAGGVGELFF.